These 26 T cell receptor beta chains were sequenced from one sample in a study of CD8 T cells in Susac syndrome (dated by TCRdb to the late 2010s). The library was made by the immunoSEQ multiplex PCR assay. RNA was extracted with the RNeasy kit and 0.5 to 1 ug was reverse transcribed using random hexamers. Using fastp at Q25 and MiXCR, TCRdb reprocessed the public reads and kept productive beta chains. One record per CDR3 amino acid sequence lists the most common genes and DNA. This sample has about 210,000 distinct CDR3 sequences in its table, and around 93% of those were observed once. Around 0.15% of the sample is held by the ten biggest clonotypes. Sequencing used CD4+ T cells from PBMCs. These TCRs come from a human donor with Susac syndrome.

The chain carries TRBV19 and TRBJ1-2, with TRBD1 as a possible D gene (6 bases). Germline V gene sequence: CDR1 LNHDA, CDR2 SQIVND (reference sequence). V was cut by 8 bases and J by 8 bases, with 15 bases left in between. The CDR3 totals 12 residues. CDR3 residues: CASRSGAKGYTF. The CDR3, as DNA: TGTGCCAGTCGTTCAGGGGCGAAAGGCTACACCTTC.

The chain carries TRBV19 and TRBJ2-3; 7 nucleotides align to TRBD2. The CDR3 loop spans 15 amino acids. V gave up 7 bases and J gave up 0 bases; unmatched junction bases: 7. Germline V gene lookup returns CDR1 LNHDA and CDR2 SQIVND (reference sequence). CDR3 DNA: TGTGCCAGTACCCCAGCGGGGATTAGCACAGATACGCAGTATTTT. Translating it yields CASTPAGISTDTQYF.

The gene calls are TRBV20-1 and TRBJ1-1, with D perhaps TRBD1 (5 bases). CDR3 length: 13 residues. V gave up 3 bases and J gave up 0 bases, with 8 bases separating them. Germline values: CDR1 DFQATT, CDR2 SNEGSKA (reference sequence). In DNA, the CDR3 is TGCAGTGCTAGGACGGACATGAACACTGAAGCTTTCTTT. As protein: CSARTDMNTEAFF.

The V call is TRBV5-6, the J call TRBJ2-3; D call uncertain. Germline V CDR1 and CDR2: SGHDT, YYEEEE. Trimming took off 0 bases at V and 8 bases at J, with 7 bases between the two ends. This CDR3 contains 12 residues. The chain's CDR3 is CASSLGDRTQYF. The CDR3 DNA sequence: TGTGCCAGCAGCTTGGGGGATCGTACGCAGTATTTT.

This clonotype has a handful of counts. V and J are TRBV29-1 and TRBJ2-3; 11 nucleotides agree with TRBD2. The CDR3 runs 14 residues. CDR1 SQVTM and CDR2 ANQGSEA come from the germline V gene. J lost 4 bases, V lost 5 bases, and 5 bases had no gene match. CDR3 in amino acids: CSVSVSGGADTQYF. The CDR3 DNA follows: TGCAGCGTTTCGGTTAGCGGGGGGGCAGATACGCAGTATTTT.

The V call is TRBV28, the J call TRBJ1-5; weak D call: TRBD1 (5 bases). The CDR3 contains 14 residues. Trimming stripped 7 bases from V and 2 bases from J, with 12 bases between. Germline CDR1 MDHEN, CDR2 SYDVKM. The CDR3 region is CASTFGGGNQPQHF. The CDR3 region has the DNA TGTGCCAGCACCTTTGGGGGTGGCAATCAGCCCCAGCATTTT.

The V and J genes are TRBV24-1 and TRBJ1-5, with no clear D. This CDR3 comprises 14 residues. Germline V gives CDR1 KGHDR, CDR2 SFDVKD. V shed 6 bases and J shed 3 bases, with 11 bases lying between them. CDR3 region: CATSLRTFNQPQHF. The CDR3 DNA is TGTGCCACCAGTCTTCGGACCTTCAATCAGCCCCAGCATTTT.

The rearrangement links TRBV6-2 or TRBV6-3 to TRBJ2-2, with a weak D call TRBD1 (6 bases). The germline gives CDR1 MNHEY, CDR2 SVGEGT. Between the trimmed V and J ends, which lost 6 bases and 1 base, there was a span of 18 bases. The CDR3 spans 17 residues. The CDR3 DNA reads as TGTGCCAGCAGCCACGGCCCTCGGGACAAGAACACCGGGGAGCTGTTTTTT. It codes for CASSHGPRDKNTGELFF.

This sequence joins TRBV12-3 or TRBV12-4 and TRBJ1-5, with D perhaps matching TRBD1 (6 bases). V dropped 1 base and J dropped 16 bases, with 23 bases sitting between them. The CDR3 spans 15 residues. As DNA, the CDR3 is TGTGCCAGCAGTTTAGATGCCCTGGTGGGGGGCGAGCTACATTTT. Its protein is CASSLDALVGGELHF.

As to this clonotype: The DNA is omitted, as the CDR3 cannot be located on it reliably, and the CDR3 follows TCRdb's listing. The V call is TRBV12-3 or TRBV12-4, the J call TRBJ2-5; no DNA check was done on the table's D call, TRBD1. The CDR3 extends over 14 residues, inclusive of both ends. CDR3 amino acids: CASSFGPGLETQYF.

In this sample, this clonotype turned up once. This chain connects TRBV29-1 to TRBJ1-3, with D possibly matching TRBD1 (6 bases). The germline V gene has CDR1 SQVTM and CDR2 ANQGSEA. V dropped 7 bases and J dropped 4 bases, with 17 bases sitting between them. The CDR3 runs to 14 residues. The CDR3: CSDFPRGPGNTIYF. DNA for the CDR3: TGCAGCGACTTTCCGCGGGGGCCCGGAAACACCATATATTTT.

CDR3 nucleotide sequence: TGTGCCTGGAGGGGCGACAGGAGCACAGATACGCAGTATTTT. It yields the protein CAWRGDRSTDTQYF. The chain joins TRBV30 to TRBJ2-3; D is possibly TRBD1 (6 bases). V dropped 3 bases and J dropped 0 bases, with 10 bases sitting between them. CDR1 and CDR2 (germline): GTSNPN, SVGIG (reference sequence). There are 14 residues in the CDR3.

DNA for the CDR3: TGTGCCAGCAGCCCCACTAGCGGGGTTCGCAATGAGCAGTTCTTC. It translates to CASSPTSGVRNEQFF. V gene TRBV7-3 combines with J gene TRBJ2-1, with 10 bases identical to TRBD2. The germline V gene has CDR1 SGHTA and CDR2 FQGTGA. This CDR3 has 15 amino acids. J gave up 6 bases and V 5 bases, and 7 bases lay outside the gene matches.

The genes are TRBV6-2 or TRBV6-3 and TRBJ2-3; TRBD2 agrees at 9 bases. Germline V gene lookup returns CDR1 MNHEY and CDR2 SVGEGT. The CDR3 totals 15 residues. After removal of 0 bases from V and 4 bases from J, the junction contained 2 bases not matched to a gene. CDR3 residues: CASSYSAGGPDTQYF. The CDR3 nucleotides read TGTGCCAGCAGTTACTCTGCGGGGGGGCCAGATACGCAGTATTTT.

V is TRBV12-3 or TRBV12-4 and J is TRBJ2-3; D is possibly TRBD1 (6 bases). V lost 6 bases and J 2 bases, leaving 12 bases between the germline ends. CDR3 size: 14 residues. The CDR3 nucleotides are TGTGCCAGCAGGAGGGACACAACCACAGATACGCAGTATTTT. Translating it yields CASRRDTTTDTQYF.

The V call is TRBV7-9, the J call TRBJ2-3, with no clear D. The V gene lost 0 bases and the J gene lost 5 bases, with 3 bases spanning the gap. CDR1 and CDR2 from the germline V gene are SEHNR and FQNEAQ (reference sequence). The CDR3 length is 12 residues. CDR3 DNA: TGTGCCAGCAGCTTAGCAAAAGATACGCAGTATTTT. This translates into CASSLAKDTQYF.

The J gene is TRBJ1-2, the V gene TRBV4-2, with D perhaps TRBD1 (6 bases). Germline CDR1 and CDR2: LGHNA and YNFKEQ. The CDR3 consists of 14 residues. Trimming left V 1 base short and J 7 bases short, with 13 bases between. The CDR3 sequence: CASSQAQGTSGYTF. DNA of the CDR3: TGTGCCAGCAGCCAAGCACAGGGAACTAGTGGCTACACCTTC.

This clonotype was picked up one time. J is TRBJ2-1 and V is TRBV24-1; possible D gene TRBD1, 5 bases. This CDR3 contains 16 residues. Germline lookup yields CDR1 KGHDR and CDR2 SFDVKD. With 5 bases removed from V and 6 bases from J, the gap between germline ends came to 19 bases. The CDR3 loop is CATSGSGHGAGNEQFF. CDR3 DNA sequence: TGTGCCACCAGTGGTTCAGGGCATGGCGCCGGCAATGAGCAGTTCTTC.

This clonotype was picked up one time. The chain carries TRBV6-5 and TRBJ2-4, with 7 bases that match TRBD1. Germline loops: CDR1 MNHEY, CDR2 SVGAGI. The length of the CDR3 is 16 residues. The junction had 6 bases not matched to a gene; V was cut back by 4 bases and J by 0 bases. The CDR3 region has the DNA TGTGCCAGCAGTTCGATGACAGGGAGAGCCAAAAACATTCAGTACTTC. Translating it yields CASSSMTGRAKNIQYF.

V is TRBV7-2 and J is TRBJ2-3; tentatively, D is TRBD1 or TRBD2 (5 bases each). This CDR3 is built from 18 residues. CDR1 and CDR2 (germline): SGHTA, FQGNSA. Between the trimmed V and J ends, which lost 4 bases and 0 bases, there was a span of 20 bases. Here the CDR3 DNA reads TGTGCCAGCAGCTCCCAATCCGGGGCGGAAAAGAGCACAGATACGCAGTATTTT. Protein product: CASSSQSGAEKSTDTQYF.

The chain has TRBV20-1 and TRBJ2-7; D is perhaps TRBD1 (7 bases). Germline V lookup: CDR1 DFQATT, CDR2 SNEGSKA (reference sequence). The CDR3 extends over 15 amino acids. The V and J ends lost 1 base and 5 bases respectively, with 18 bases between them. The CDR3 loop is CSARANRGGNDEQYF. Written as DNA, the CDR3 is TGCAGTGCTAGAGCAAACAGGGGAGGTAACGACGAGCAGTACTTC.

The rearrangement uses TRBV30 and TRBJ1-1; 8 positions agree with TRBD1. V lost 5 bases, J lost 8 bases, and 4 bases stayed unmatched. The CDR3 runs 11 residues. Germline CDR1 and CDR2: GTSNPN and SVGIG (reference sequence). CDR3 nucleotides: TGTGCCTGGGGGACAGGCGGGGAAGCTTTCTTT. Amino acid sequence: CAWGTGGEAFF. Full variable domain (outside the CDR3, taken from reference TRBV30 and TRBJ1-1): SQTIHQWPATLVQPVGSPLSLECTVEGTSNPNLYWYRQAAGRGLQLLFYSVGIGQISSEVPQNLSASRPQDRQFILSSKKLLLSDSGFYLCAWGTGGEAFFGQGTRLTVV.

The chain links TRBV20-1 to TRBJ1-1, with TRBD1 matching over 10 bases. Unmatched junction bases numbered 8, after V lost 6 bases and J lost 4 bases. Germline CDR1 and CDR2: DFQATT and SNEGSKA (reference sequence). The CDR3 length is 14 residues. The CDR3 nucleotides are TGCAGTGCCCAACCGACAGGGGGCATCACTGAAGCTTTCTTT. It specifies CSAQPTGGITEAFF.

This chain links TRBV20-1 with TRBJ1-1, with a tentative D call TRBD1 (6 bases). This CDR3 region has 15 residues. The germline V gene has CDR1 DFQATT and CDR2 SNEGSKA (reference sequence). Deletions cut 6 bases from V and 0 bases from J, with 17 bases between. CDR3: CSAGKPRGMNTEAFF. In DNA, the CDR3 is TGCAGTGCGGGGAAACCCAGGGGCATGAACACTGAAGCTTTCTTT.

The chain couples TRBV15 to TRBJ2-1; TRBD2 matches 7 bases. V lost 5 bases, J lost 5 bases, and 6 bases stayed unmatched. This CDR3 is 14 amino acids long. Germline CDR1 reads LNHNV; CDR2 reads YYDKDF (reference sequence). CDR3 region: CATSGSGRNNEQFF. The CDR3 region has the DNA TGTGCCACCAGCGGTAGCGGGCGTAACAATGAGCAGTTCTTC.

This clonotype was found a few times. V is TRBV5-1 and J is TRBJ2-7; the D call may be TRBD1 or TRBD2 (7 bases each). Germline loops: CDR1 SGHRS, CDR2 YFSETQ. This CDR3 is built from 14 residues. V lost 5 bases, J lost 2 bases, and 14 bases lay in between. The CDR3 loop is CASSRPGGAYEQYF. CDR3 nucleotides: TGCGCCAGCAGTAGACCAGGGGGGGCCTACGAGCAGTACTTC.